This T cell receptor beta chain was identified in a study of blood T cell repertoires in COVID-19. The repertoire was sequenced with immunoSEQ multiplex PCR; TCRdb's copy has only in-frame clones and lacks some. The data contain 250,000 to 350,000 clones, 87% of them seen just once; the ten biggest clones take up roughly 2.2%. This clone was detected only once. V lost 5 bases to trimming and J lost 7 bases; unmatched junction nucleotides: 7. Looked up from germline, CDR1 is PRHDT and CDR2 is FYEKMQ (reference sequence). The CDR3 is 13 residues long. What was sequenced was peripheral blood. The gene calls are TRBV13 and TRBJ2-5; TRBD2 agrees at 7 bases. The TCR was taken from a woman in her forties or fifties who had recovered from COVID-19. CDR3 in DNA: TGTGCCAGCAGCCGGGGACTACCAGGGACCCAGTACTTC. This codes for CASSRGLPGTQYF.